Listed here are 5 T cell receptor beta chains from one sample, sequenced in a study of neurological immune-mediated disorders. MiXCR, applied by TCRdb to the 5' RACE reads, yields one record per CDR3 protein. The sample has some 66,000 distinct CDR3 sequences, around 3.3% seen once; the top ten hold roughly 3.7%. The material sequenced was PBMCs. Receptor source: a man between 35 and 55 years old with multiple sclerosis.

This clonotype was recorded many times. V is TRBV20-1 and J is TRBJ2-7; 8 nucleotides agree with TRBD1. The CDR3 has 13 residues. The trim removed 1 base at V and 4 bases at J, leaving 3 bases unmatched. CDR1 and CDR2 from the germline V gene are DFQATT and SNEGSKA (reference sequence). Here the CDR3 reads CSARAGGLYEQYF. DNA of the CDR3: TGCAGTGCTAGAGCAGGGGGCCTGTACGAGCAGTACTTC.

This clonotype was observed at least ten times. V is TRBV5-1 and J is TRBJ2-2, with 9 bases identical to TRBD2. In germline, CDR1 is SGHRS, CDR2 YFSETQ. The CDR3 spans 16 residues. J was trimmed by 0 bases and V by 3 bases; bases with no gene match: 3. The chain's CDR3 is CASSYLAGSNTGELFF. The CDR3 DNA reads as TGCGCCAGCAGCTATCTAGCGGGATCGAACACCGGGGAGCTGTTTTTT.

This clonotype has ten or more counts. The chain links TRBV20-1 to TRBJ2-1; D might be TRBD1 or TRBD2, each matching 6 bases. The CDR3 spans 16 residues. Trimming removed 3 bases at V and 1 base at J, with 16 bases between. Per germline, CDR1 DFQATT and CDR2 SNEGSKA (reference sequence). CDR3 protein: CSASPMRGRSYNEQFF. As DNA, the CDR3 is TGCAGTGCTAGCCCTATGAGGGGGAGGTCCTACAATGAGCAGTTCTTC.

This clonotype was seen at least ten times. CDR3 DNA: TGCAGCGTTGAGAAGAGGAACACTGAAGCTTTCTTT. It specifies CSVEKRNTEAFF. This sequence joins TRBV29-1 and TRBJ1-1; D gene uncertain. The CDR3 length is 12 residues. CDR1 SQVTM and CDR2 ANQGSEA come from the germline V gene. V dropped 3 bases and J dropped 1 base, with 6 bases sitting between them.

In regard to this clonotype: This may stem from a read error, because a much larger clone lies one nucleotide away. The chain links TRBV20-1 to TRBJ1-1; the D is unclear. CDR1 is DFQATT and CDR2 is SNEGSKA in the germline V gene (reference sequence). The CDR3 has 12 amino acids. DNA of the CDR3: TGCAGTGATAGAGATCAAGGGAGGGAAGCTTTCTTT. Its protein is CSDRDQGREAFF.